One TCR beta chain is described in this entry. Its specificity is unknown. Study-wide findings and caveats: The TCR gene usage of tumor memory CD4+ T cells clustered together with blood and lymph node memory CD4+ cells and with lymph node naive CD4+ cells.

This CDR3 has 14 amino acids. The germline V and J ends were trimmed by 1 base and 5 bases, with 12 bases remaining between them. Germline V gives CDR1 SGHKS, CDR2 YYEKEE (reference sequence). Full-length variable regions came from constant-region reverse primers plus semi-nested Nested Universal Primer A PCR. TCRdb reprocessed the 5' RACE reads with MiXCR, giving one entry per CDR3 protein. The sample contains approximately 5,800 distinct CDR3 sequences, 30% to 40% of which appear only once. What was sequenced was memory CD4+ T cells sorted from a lymph node. The subset: memory CD4+ T cells, CD4+CD45RO+CD25-. This clonotype was obtained from a female donor with breast cancer. The chain employs TRBV5-5 and TRBJ2-5; weak D call: TRBD1 (6 bases). As DNA, the CDR3 is TGTGCCAGCAGCTTGACAGGGAGCACGGAGACCCAGTACTTC. Protein product: CASSLTGSTETQYF.